This is a list of T cell receptor beta chains from one sample in a study of T cells in Graves' hyperthyroidism and ophthalmopathy. TCRdb reprocessed the multiplex PCR reads with MiXCR, giving one entry per CDR3 protein. Altogether about 290,000 distinct CDR3 sequences are present, 12% to 15% being singletons, with the ten largest covering roughly 7.9%. Material: blood. These receptor sequences come from a woman aged 40 to 50 with Graves' hyperthyroidism. Each CDR3 is given with its conserved first and last residue. Each record gives: clone size, D gene, J gene, V gene, CDR3 length, CDR3 DNA, CDR3 protein. The D gene is left open where the match is weak. Not all rows give a size; the values are once, few, many and, for expanded clones, a class.

size: NA; D: TRBD1; J: TRBJ1-1; V: TRBV18; length: 13; DNA: TGTGCCAGCGTAAACCAGGGGGCAGTCGGGGCTTTCTTT; CDR3: CASVNQGAVGAFF
size: many; D: NA; J: TRBJ2-5; V: TRBV24-1; length: 14; DNA: TGTGCCACCAGTGACTCGACCCAGGGGGAGACCCAGTACTTC; CDR3: CATSDSTQGETQYF
size: NA; D: NA; J: TRBJ2-5; V: TRBV6-9; length: 12; DNA: TGTGCCAGCAGTTGGATTCAAGAGACCCAGTACTTC; CDR3: CASSWIQETQYF
size: many; D: NA; J: TRBJ2-7; V: TRBV27; length: 15; DNA: TGTGCCGCGAAGACAACCTGGGGCTCAAACGACGAGCAGTACTTC; CDR3: CAAKTTWGSNDEQYF
size: many; D: NA; J: TRBJ1-6; V: TRBV6-1; length: 14; DNA: TGTGCCAGCAGTGAAGTGGGGAGGGTGTCACCCCTCCACTTT; CDR3: CASSEVGRVSPLHF
size: NA; D: NA; J: TRBJ2-5; V: TRBV29-1; length: 12; DNA: TGCAGCGCAGTCGGGGCTGTGGAGACCCAGTACTTC; CDR3: CSAVGAVETQYF
size: NA; D: TRBD2; J: TRBJ2-7; V: TRBV7-2; length: 18; DNA: TGTGCCAGCAGCTTAATTAAGGGACTAGCGGGAGAGAGCCACGAGCAGTACTTC; CDR3: CASSLIKGLAGESHEQYF
size: NA; D: TRBD1; J: TRBJ2-5; V: TRBV5-1; length: 16; DNA: TGCGCCAGCAGCTTCGAGGGACAGGGTATTTCGGAGACCCAGTACTTC; CDR3: CASSFEGQGISETQYF
size: few; D: TRBD1; J: TRBJ2-1; V: TRBV18; length: 17; DNA: TGTGCCAGCTCTCCGGGACAGGCGGCGAGCTCCTACAATGAGCAGTTCTTC; CDR3: CASSPGQAASSYNEQFF
size: many; D: TRBD1; J: TRBJ2-2; V: TRBV7-9; length: 15; DNA: TGTGCCAGCCAAATACGACAGGGAAACACCGGGGAGCTGTTTTTT; CDR3: CASQIRQGNTGELFF
size: many; D: NA; J: TRBJ2-3; V: TRBV30; length: 15; DNA: TGTGCCTGGAAATGGGGGTGGGACGAAGCAGATACGCAGTATTTT; CDR3: CAWKWGWDEADTQYF